The sequence of this T cell receptor (beta chain) was determined in a study of T cells in Graves' hyperthyroidism and ophthalmopathy. Amplification yielded TCR beta CDR3 regions, with RNA transcripts as the source. The primer set for the first-round RT-PCR of the TCR CDR3 was HTBI. TCRdb analysed the multiplex PCR reads with MiXCR anew, one entry per CDR3 protein. This sample has a few hundred thousand distinct CDR3 sequences; around 42% occur once, and the top ten carry just over 8%. Ten or more counts support this clonotype. Germline assignment: CDR1 DFQATT and CDR2 SNEGSKA (reference sequence). Trimming left V 5 bases short and J 4 bases short, with 12 bases between. This CDR3 region has 13 residues.

This chain links TRBV20-1 with TRBJ1-5; possible D gene TRBD1, 6 bases. Sequencing input: peripheral blood or thyroid tissue (not recorded which). This clonotype was sampled from a woman aged 18 to 35 with Graves' hyperthyroidism. The chain's CDR3 is CSAATGLNQPQHF. The CDR3 nucleotides are TGCAGTGCTGCAACAGGGCTGAATCAGCCCCAGCATTTT.